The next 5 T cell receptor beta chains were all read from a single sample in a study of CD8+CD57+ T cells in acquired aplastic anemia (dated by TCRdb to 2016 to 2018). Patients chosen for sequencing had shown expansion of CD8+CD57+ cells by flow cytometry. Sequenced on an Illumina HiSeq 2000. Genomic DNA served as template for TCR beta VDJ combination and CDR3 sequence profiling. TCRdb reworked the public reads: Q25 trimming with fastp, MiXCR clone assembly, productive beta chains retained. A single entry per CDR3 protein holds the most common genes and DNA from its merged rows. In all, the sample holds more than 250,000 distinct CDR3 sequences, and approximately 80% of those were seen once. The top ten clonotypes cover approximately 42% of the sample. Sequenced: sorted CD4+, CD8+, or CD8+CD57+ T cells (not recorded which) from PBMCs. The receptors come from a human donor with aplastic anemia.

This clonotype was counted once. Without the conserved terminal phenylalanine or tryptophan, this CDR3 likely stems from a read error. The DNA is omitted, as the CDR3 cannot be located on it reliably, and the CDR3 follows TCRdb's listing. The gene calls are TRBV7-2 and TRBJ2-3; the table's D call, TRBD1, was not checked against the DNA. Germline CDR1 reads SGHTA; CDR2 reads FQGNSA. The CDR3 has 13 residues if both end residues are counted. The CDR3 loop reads CASSFQSRGGRDE.

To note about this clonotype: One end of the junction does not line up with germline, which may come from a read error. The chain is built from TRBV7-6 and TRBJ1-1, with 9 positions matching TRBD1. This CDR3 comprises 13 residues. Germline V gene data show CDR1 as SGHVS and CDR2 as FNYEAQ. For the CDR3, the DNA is TGTGCCAGCAGCTCCACGACAGGGGGTGAAGATTTCTTT. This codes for CASSSTTGGEDFF.

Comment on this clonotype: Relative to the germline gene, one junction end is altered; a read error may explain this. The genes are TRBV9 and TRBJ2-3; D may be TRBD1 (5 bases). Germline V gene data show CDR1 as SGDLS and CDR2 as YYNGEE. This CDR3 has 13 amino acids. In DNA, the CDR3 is TGTGCCAGCAGCGCTGGGGCTACAGAGACGCAGTATTTT. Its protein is CASSAGATETQYF.

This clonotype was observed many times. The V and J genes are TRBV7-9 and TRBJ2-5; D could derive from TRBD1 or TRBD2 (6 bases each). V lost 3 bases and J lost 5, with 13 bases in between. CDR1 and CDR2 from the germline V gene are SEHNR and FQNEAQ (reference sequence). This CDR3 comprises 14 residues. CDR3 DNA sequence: TGTGCCAGCAGCTTCGTACAGGGAGGTGAGACCCAGTACTTC. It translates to CASSFVQGGETQYF.

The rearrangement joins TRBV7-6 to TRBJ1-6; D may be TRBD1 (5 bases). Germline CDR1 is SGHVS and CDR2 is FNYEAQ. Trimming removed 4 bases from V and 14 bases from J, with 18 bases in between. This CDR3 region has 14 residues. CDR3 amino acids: CASSSDREGSALHF. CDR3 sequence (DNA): TGTGCCAGCAGCTCAGATCGGGAGGGGTCAGCCCTCCACTTT.